The 30 T cell receptor beta chains in this list originate from one sample, sequenced in a study of OX40 agonist ivuxolimab in advanced cancers. Clones were read by immunoSEQ multiplex PCR, and TCRdb kept only the in-frame ones, dropping some. The sample contains about 95,000 clones, approximately 85% of which appear only once. The sequencing here drew on CD4+ or CD8+ T cells sorted from blood, taken in a trial of the OX40 agonist ivuxolimab. The receptors derive from an adult with an advanced solid tumor such as melanoma, head and neck, liver or kidney cancer.

The J gene is TRBJ2-7, the V gene TRBV4-1, with D possibly being TRBD1 (5 bases). Germline loops: CDR1 MGHRA, CDR2 YSYEKL. Deletions cut 7 bases from V and 0 bases from J, with 10 bases between. CDR3 length: 13 residues. The CDR3 DNA reads TGCGCCAGCAAAGGACACAGCTCCTACGAGCAGTACTTC. This gives the protein CASKGHSSYEQYF.

The chain is built from TRBV9 and TRBJ1-1, with 8 bases matching TRBD1. The CDR3 covers 13 residues. The trim removed 3 bases at V and 5 bases at J, leaving 3 bases unmatched. Germline V lookup: CDR1 SGDLS, CDR2 YYNGEE. CDR3 protein: CASSGTGKTEAFF. Here the CDR3 DNA reads TGTGCCAGCAGCGGGACAGGGAAAACTGAAGCTTTCTTT.

This rearrangement joins TRBV6-6 to TRBJ2-7, with unresolved D. Germline loops: CDR1 MNHNY, CDR2 SVGAGI (reference sequence). V lost 0 bases and J lost 6, with 12 bases in between. This CDR3 has 14 amino acids. The CDR3 region is CASSYSIGSGEQYF. CDR3 nucleotides: TGTGCCAGCAGTTACTCGATTGGATCGGGCGAGCAGTACTTC.

The rearrangement joins TRBV30 to TRBJ2-7, with 7 positions matching TRBD1. V lost 5 bases, J lost 3 bases, and 7 bases stayed unmatched. Germline V gene lookup returns CDR1 GTSNPN and CDR2 SVGIG (reference sequence). CDR3 length equals 13 residues. CDR3 loop: CAWAPGQIYEQYF. CDR3 nucleotide sequence: TGTGCCTGGGCCCCGGGACAGATCTACGAGCAGTACTTC.

The rearrangement uses TRBV5-1 and TRBJ1-2, with 8 bases lining up with TRBD1. Germline CDR1 SGHRS, CDR2 YFSETQ. This CDR3 has 15 residues. The junction had 5 bases not matched to a gene; V was cut back by 0 bases and J by 4 bases. The CDR3 is CASSLAGQATYGYTF. Written as DNA, the CDR3 is TGCGCCAGCAGCTTGGCGGGACAGGCAACCTATGGCTACACCTTC.

The rearrangement joins TRBV27 to TRBJ2-1; TRBD2 agrees at 12 bases. Looked up from germline, CDR1 is MNHEY and CDR2 is SMNVEV (reference sequence). The CDR3 spans 15 residues. J lost 7 bases, V lost 4 bases, and 5 bases had no gene match. The CDR3 DNA reads as TGTGCCAGCAGTTCCCCTAGCGGGAGGGGGAATGAGCAGTTCTTC. This codes for CASSSPSGRGNEQFF.

The V call is TRBV7-9, the J call TRBJ2-7; D is unclear. Germline CDR1 reads SEHNR; CDR2 reads FQNEAQ (reference sequence). The CDR3 has 11 residues. V lost 5 bases to trimming and J lost 5 bases, with 7 bases between them. In DNA, the CDR3 is TGTGCCAGCAGCCGCCGTAACGAGCAGTACTTC. As protein: CASSRRNEQYF.

A word on this clone: The germline gene is not matched at one end of the junction; a read error may be the cause. The chain has TRBV20-1 and TRBJ2-7; tentative D call: TRBD2 (6 bases). This CDR3 is 10 amino acids long. Germline CDR1 DFQATT, CDR2 SNEGSKA (reference sequence). The CDR3, as DNA: TGCAGTGCAAGAGCGGGCGAGCAGTACTTC. Translating it yields CSARAGEQYF.

This clone showed up just once. The genes are TRBV10-3 and TRBJ1-2; the D is unclear. The CDR3 is 11 residues long. V dropped 0 bases and J dropped 8 bases, with 4 bases sitting between them. Germline V gene lookup returns CDR1 ENHRY and CDR2 SYGVKD. The CDR3 nucleotides are TGTGCCATCAGTGAGTCGGGGGGCTACACCTTC. As protein: CAISESGGYTF.

The chain has TRBV21-1 and TRBJ1-6. TRBV21-1 is termed a pseudogene. CDR3 size: 14 residues. The CDR3 DNA sequence: TGTGCCACCATCAGGGACCTCCAAGATTCACCCCTCCACTTT. Amino acids: CATIRDLQDSPLHF.

This chain links TRBV2 with TRBJ2-1; possible D gene TRBD2, 5 bases. Per germline, CDR1 SNHLY and CDR2 FYNNEI. The CDR3 totals 11 residues. The V end was cut by 11 bases, the J end by 7 bases, with 12 bases between. CDR3 protein: CAGYTGNEQFF. The CDR3 DNA reads TGTGCCGGCTACACGGGAAATGAGCAGTTCTTC.

The chain has TRBV28 and TRBJ2-3, with D unclear. CDR3 length equals 12 residues. With 2 bases removed from V and 5 bases from J, the gap between germline ends came to 5 bases. Germline values: CDR1 MDHEN, CDR2 SYDVKM. The CDR3 coding sequence is TGTGCCAGCAGTTTACAGGAAGATACGCAGTATTTT. It codes for CASSLQEDTQYF.

The chain links TRBV19 to TRBJ2-7; no clear D gene. The CDR3 extends over 14 amino acids. V lost 5 bases to trimming and J lost 2 bases, with 13 bases between them. Germline-derived CDR1 and CDR2 are LNHDA and SQIVND (reference sequence). DNA for the CDR3: TGTGCCAGTAGTTTGATCCCCACGGCCTACGAGCAGTACTTC. Encoded protein: CASSLIPTAYEQYF.

The chain uses TRBV7-2 and TRBJ2-5; 7 nucleotides match TRBD2. CDR1 is SGHTA and CDR2 is FQGNSA in the germline V gene. The V gene end was trimmed by 2 bases and the J gene end by 0 bases; junction bases not matched to a gene: 6. The CDR3 totals 16 residues. The CDR3 DNA sequence: TGTGCCAGCAGCTTAACGGCTAGCGGCCACCAAGAGACCCAGTACTTC. Its translation is CASSLTASGHQETQYF.

V usage is TRBV28 and J usage is TRBJ2-3; TRBD2 matches 12 bases. V gave up 8 bases and J gave up 4 bases; unmatched junction bases: 7. This CDR3 contains 15 residues. Germline V gene sequence: CDR1 MDHEN, CDR2 SYDVKM. DNA for the CDR3: TGTGCCAGCGGCACGCGACTAGCGGGAGCAGATACGCAGTATTTT. This encodes CASGTRLAGADTQYF.

The chain uses TRBV28 and TRBJ1-5; TRBD1 is a possible D gene (5 bases). The CDR3 runs to 17 residues. CDR1 is MDHEN and CDR2 is SYDVKM in the germline V gene. Trimming stripped 5 bases from V and 3 bases from J, with 20 bases between. Here the CDR3 reads CASSPGGPRSVNQPQHF. Here the CDR3 DNA reads TGTGCCAGCAGTCCCGGGGGACCAAGGAGCGTCAATCAGCCCCAGCATTTT.

The V gene is TRBV19, the J gene TRBJ2-3, with 7 positions matching TRBD1. Germline V gives CDR1 LNHDA, CDR2 SQIVND (reference sequence). V was pared by 4 bases and J by 6 bases, with 7 bases of the junction left unmatched. The CDR3 is 14 residues long. The CDR3 DNA reads TGTGCCAGTAGTACGACAGGGTTCGCGGATACGCAGTATTTT. It codes for CASSTTGFADTQYF. The variable domain in full, with the rest retrieved from reference TRBV19 and TRBJ2-3, is DGGITQSPKYLFRKEGQNVTLSCEQNLNHDAMYWYRQDPGQGLRLIYYSQIVNDFQKGDIAEGYSVSREKKESFPLTVTSAQKNPTAFYLCASSTTGFADTQYFGPGTRLTVL.

Only a few counts were recorded for this clone. The chain uses TRBV21-1 and TRBJ2-1; no check of the table's D call, TRBD2, against the DNA was made. TRBV21-1 is assigned pseudogene status. The CDR3 has 16 amino acids. Here the CDR3 DNA reads TGTGCCAGCAGCTTCTTTAGCGTGAGCTCCTACAATGAGCAGTTCTTC. Its protein is CASSFFSVSSYNEQFF.

The chain couples TRBV9 to TRBJ2-1; 8 bases are a match to TRBD1. CDR3 length equals 15 residues. The germline V gene encodes CDR1 SGDLS and CDR2 YYNGEE. V shed 0 bases and J 8 bases; nucleotides not matched to a gene: 7. CDR3 in amino acids: CASSVETGGIDEQFF. CDR3 DNA sequence: TGTGCCAGCAGCGTAGAAACAGGGGGAATCGATGAGCAGTTCTTC.

This chain uses TRBV6-6 with TRBJ2-5; the D gene is possibly TRBD2 (6 bases). The germline V and J ends were trimmed by 0 bases and 1 base, with 6 bases remaining between them. Per the germline V gene, CDR1 is MNHNY and CDR2 is SVGAGI (reference sequence). The CDR3 contains 14 residues. CDR3 in amino acids: CASSYSGGQETQYF. CDR3 in DNA: TGTGCCAGCAGTTACTCGGGGGGCCAAGAGACCCAGTACTTC.

The chain joins TRBV11-3 to TRBJ2-3, with D perhaps matching TRBD1 (6 bases). The ends were cut back, 1 base at V and 2 bases at J, with 10 bases in the middle. Germline-derived CDR1 and CDR2 are SGHNT and YENEEA. This CDR3 is built from 15 residues. The CDR3 protein is CASSLGTANTDTQYF. In DNA form, the CDR3 reads TGTGCCAGCAGCTTAGGGACAGCAAACACAGATACGCAGTATTTT.

This chain connects TRBV7-8 to TRBJ1-2; 7 bases agree with TRBD1. The CDR3 consists of 18 residues. J lost 6 bases, V lost 1 base, and 17 bases had no gene match. From germline, CDR1 is SGHVS and CDR2 FQNEAQ. DNA for the CDR3: TGTGCCAGCAGCTTAGGCGGAGGGGGCCTTTTCCCACATAATGGCTACACCTTC. Translation: CASSLGGGGLFPHNGYTF.

This clone was seen a handful of times. The chain links TRBV5-4 to TRBJ2-1, with 7 bases aligning to TRBD1. The germline V gene encodes CDR1 SGHNT and CDR2 YYREEE (reference sequence). J gave up 7 bases and V 2 bases, and 12 bases lay outside the gene matches. The CDR3 sequence is 16 residues long. CDR3 sequence: CASSFRGSDVGNEQFF. In nucleotides, the CDR3 is TGTGCCAGCAGCTTCAGGGGGAGCGACGTGGGAAATGAGCAGTTCTTC. The whole variable domain, filled in from reference TRBV5-4 and TRBJ2-1, reads ETGVTQSPTHLIKTRGQQVTLRCSSQSGHNTVSWYQQALGQGPQFIFQYYREEENGRGNFPPRFSGLQFPNYSSELNVNALELDDSALYLCASSFRGSDVGNEQFFGPGTRLTVL.

A remark on this clone: Compared with germline, one end of the junction differs, possibly owing to a read error. V usage is TRBV7-7 and J usage is TRBJ2-5; maybe TRBD1 (5 bases). The CDR3 length is 15 residues. The germline CDR1 and CDR2 sequences are SSHAT and FNYEAQ (reference sequence). The CDR3 reads CASSLYLGPQETQYF. CDR3 DNA sequence: TGTGCTAGCAGCTTATATTTGGGGCCCCAAGAGACCCAGTACTTC.

V is TRBV11-3 and J is TRBJ2-2; TRBD1 might be the D (7 bases). This CDR3 is built from 17 residues. The V gene's germline CDR1 is SGHNT and CDR2 YENEEA. V was pared by 1 base and J by 5 bases, with 17 bases between. CDR3 sequence reads: CASSLAPGGGWTGELFF. DNA of the CDR3: TGTGCCAGCAGCTTAGCCCCAGGGGGAGGATGGACCGGGGAGCTGTTTTTT.

The genes are TRBV5-1 and TRBJ2-7; no clear D. The ends were cut back, 4 bases at V and 3 bases at J, with 5 bases in the middle. Germline CDR1 is SGHRS and CDR2 is YFSETQ. This CDR3 region has 11 residues. The CDR3 here is CASSGLYEQYF. CDR3 nucleotide sequence: TGCGCCAGCAGCGGTCTCTACGAGCAGTACTTC.

The V gene is TRBV7-9, the J gene TRBJ2-2; the D gene is possibly TRBD2 (6 bases). Germline V gene sequence: CDR1 SEHNR, CDR2 FQNEAQ (reference sequence). V was pared by 5 bases and J by 8 bases, with 21 bases between. The CDR3 covers 16 residues. This CDR3 is CASSPRREELMGELFF. The CDR3 DNA sequence: TGTGCCAGCAGCCCGCGGAGGGAGGAACTAATGGGGGAGCTGTTTTTT.

The chain carries TRBV27 and TRBJ2-7; D is possibly TRBD1 or TRBD2 (5 bases each). Per the germline V gene, CDR1 is MNHEY and CDR2 is SMNVEV (reference sequence). The CDR3 has 14 amino acids. V shed 6 bases and J shed 0 bases, with 12 bases lying between them. The CDR3 here is CASSRDGSSYEQYF. The CDR3 nucleotides are TGTGCCAGCAGCAGGGACGGATCCTCCTACGAGCAGTACTTC.

The chain uses TRBV6-1 and TRBJ2-5, with D unresolved. The CDR3 is 14 residues long. Germline V gene sequence: CDR1 MNHNS, CDR2 SASEGT. V lost 2 bases, J lost 1 base, and 8 bases lay in between. For the CDR3, the DNA is TGTGCCAGCAGTGAATGGCAGTTCCAAGAGACCCAGTACTTC. The encoded protein is CASSEWQFQETQYF.

The CDR3 sequence: CASSLVNSYEQYF. The DNA for the CDR3 is TGTGCCAGCAGCTTGGTCAACTCCTACGAGCAGTACTTC. The chain links TRBV5-8 to TRBJ2-7; D is ambiguous. Germline CDR1 SGHTS, CDR2 YDEGEE. This CDR3 is 13 amino acids long. Trimming removed 0 bases from V and 0 bases from J, with 4 bases in between.